Shown below are 2 T cell receptor beta chains from a single sample sequenced in a study of blood T cell repertoires in COVID-19. Measured with immunoSEQ multiplex PCR; TCRdb has only the in-frame clones, and not every one. The repertoire has fewer than 400,000 clones, about 89% of them found once; the top ten carry about 5.2%. Input material: PBMCs or T cells enriched from blood (not recorded which). All receptors come from a man in his sixties who had recovered from COVID-19.

The chain is built from TRBV2 and TRBJ1-4; D unresolved. V was clipped by 10 bases and J by 0 bases, with 12 bases between them. The CDR3 is 14 residues long. Germline CDR1 is SNHLY and CDR2 is FYNNEI. The CDR3: CATLAETTNEKLFF. The CDR3, as DNA: TGTGCCACCCTAGCGGAGACAACTAATGAAAAACTGTTTTTT.

The chain is built from TRBV28 and TRBJ2-7, with 9 bases that match TRBD1. The CDR3 extends over 14 amino acids. Germline assignment: CDR1 MDHEN and CDR2 SYDVKM. V dropped 4 bases and J dropped 7; count of bases not matched to a gene: 8. CDR3 DNA: TGTGCCAGCAGTTCCCGGACAGGGGTGGTGGAGCAGTACTTC. Its protein is CASSSRTGVVEQYF.